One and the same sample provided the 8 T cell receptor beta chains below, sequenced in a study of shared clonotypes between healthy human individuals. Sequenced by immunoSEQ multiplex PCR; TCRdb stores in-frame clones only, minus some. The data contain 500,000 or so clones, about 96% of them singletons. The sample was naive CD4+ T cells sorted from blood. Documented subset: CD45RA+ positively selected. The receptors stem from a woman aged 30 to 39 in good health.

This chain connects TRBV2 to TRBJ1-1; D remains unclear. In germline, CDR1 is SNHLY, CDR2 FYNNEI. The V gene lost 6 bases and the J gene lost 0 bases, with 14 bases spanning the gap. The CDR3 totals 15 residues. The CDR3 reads CASRVPFYMNTEAFF. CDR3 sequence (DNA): TGTGCCAGCAGGGTTCCGTTTTACATGAACACTGAAGCTTTCTTT.

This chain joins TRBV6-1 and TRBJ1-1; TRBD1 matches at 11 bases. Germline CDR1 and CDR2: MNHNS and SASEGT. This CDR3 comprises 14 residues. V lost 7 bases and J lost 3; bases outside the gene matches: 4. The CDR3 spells CASIEDRGHTEAFF. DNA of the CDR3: TGTGCCAGCATTGAGGACAGGGGGCACACTGAAGCTTTCTTT.

CDR3 DNA sequence: TGTGCCAGCAGACCAACAGGGACTCAGCCCCAGCATTTT. Its protein product is CASRPTGTQPQHF. This sequence joins TRBV6-5 and TRBJ1-5, with a possible D match to TRBD1 (6 bases). The V end lost 6 bases, the J end lost 6 bases, and 12 bases lay between the germline ends. Germline V gene data show CDR1 as MNHEY and CDR2 as SVGAGI. The CDR3 loop spans 13 amino acids.

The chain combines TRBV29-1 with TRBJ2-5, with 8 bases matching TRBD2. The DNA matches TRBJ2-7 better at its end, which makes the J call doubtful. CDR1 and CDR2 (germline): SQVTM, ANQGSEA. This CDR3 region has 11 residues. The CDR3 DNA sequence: TGCAGCGCGGGGACTAGTTACGAGCAGTACTTC. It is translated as CSAGTSYEQYF.

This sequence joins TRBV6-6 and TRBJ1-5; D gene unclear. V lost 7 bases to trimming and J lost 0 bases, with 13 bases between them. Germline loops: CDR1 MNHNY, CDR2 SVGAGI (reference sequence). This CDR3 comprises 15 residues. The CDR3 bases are TGTGCCAGCAAGGTCGGGGATTATAGCAATCAGCCCCAGCATTTT. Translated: CASKVGDYSNQPQHF.

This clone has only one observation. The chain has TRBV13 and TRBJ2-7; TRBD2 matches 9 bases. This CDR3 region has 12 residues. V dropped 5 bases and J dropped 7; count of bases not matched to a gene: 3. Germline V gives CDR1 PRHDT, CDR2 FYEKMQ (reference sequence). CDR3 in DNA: TGTGCCAGCAGCCAGCTAGCGGGGGAGCAGTACTTC. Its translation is CASSQLAGEQYF.

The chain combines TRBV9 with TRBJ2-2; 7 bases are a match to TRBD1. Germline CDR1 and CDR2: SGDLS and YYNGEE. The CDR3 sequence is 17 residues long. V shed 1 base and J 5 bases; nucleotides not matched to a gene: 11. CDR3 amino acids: CASSVSTGTAATGELFF. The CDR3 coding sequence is TGTGCCAGCAGCGTATCAACCGGGACAGCAGCTACCGGGGAGCTGTTTTTT.

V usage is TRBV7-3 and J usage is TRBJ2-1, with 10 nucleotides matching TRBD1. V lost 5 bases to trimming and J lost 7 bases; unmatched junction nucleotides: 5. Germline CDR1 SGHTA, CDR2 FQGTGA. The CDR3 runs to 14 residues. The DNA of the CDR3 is TGTGCCAGCAGCCGGGACAGGGGAGGGAATGAGCAGTTCTTC. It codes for CASSRDRGGNEQFF.